This T cell receptor (beta chain) emerged from a study of control samples from healthy donors and cancer patients. The V and J ends lost 4 bases and 9 bases respectively, with 16 bases between them. Germline V lookup: CDR1 WNHNN, CDR2 SYGVQD (reference sequence). CDR3 length: 14 residues. Sequencing was performed with immunoSEQ multiplex PCR; in TCRdb, only in-frame clones are kept and a portion is missing. This table holds about 140,000 clones, 90% to 95% found once. The receptor's source is a man between 35 and 55 years old in good health. The sample taken for sequencing was blood. This chain joins TRBV10-1 and TRBJ2-1; tentatively, D is TRBD1 or TRBD2 (6 bases each). Here the CDR3 reads CASSAGGSRGEQFF. As DNA, the CDR3 is TGCGCCAGCAGTGCCGGGGGCTCGAGGGGTGAGCAGTTCTTC.